This T cell receptor beta chain was observed in a study of cytomegalovirus exposure and HLA in healthy donors. Whole-study context: Of 300 to 500 genotyped donors, around 76% clustered with self-reported Caucasian donors.

Whole-study findings and limits: Associated with cytomegalovirus, according to the listing, were fewer than 200 TCR beta chains.

As concerns this clone: Its antigen is still unknown.

Germline CDR1 and CDR2: MDHEN and SYDVKM. This CDR3 is built from 13 residues. With 6 bases clipped from V and 4 bases from J, the junction kept 6 bases outside the gene matches. Donors counted as nominally healthy when sampled, yet unrecorded immune exposures were likely. PCR was performed using 60 Vbeta and 13 Jbeta primers. Profiling relied on immunoSEQ multiplex PCR, and the TCRdb table lists in-frame clones only, not all of them. The table includes about 37,000 clones, roughly 81% detected once. This sequence was found in a man aged 25-45 years in good health and CMV-seronegative. The sequenced sample was PBMCs. J is TRBJ2-7 and V is TRBV28; 7 positions agree with TRBD2. CDR3 nucleotides: TGTGCCAGCAGGCTAGGCGGGAGTTACGAGCAGTACTTC. It encodes CASRLGGSYEQYF.